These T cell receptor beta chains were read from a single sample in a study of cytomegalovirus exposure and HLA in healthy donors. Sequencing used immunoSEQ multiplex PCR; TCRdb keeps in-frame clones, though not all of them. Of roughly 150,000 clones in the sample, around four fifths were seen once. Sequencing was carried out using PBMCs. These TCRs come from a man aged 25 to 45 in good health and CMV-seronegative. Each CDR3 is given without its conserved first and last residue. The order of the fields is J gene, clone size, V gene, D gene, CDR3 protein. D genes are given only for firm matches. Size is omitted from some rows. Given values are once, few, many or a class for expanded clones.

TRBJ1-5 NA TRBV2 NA ASSRGNSNQPQH
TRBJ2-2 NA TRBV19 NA ASSRQENTGELF
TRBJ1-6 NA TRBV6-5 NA ASSPRGSPLH
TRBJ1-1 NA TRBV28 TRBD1 ASSATGQRTEAF
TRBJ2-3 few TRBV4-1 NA ASSQSIAFTSTDTQY
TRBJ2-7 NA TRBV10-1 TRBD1 ASSESYRGRFEQY
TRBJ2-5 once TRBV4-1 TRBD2 ASSQVSSGAFVTQY
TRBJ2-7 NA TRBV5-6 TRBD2 ASSSGLAVYEQY
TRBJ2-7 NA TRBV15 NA ATSRDQYEQY
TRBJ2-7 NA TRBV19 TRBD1 ASSINRGQGAREQY
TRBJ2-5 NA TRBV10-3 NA AISLESRETQY
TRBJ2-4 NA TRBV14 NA ASSQDRMRGSGKNIQY
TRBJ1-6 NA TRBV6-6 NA ASILRQQVNSPLH
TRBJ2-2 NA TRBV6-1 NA ASSVVRAPGELF
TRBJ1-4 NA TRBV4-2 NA ASSQEEGRGEKLF
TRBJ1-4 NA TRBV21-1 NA ASSIRDRGCDRAEKLF
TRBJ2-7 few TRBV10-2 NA ASSDGRPYEQY
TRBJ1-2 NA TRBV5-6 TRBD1 ASEQGAALTRYGYT
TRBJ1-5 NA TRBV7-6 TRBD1 ASSLDGSGGQPQH
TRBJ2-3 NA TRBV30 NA AWSIRGRTDTQY
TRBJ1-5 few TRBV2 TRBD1 ASSEAGGQGNQPQH
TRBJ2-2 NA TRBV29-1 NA SVPYPTPNTGELF
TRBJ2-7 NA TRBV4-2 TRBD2 ASSASGSGYEQY
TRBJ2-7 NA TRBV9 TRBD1 ASSVGQGAFYEQY
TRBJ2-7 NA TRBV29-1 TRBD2 SVEGTSGESYEQY
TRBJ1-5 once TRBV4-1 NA ASSQRSGGNQPQH
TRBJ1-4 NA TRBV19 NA ASSKQATNEKLF